Below, 9 T cell receptor beta chains from the same sample are listed, as sequenced in a study of T cells in Graves' hyperthyroidism and ophthalmopathy. RNA transcripts were the template for amplifying TCR beta CDR3 regions. With the HTBI primer set, the TCR CDR3 went through a first round of RT-PCR. MiXCR, applied by TCRdb to the multiplex PCR reads, yields one record per CDR3 protein. The sample shows around 620,000 distinct CDR3 sequences, around 14% of them seen only once. Material: blood. These receptors originate from a young woman with Graves' ophthalmopathy.

This clonotype occurred a few times. V gene TRBV7-2 combines with J gene TRBJ1-6; possibly TRBD1 for D (5 bases). The CDR3 runs to 16 residues. Trimming took 5 bases from V and 1 from J, leaving 12 bases between them. Germline V CDR1 and CDR2: SGHTA, FQGNSA. CDR3 DNA sequence: TGTGCCAGCAGCGACCGGGGGTGGTCCTATAATTCACCCCTCCACTTT. Its protein product is CASSDRGWSYNSPLHF.

The chain couples TRBV19 to TRBJ1-1, with TRBD1 identical over 7 bases. This CDR3 region has 16 residues. Germline lookup yields CDR1 LNHDA and CDR2 SQIVND (reference sequence). Germline trimming cut 7 bases from V and 0 bases from J; bases unmatched to any gene: 11. For the CDR3, the DNA is TGTGCCAGTACCAAGGGCAGGGGGGGCCTGAACACTGAAGCTTTCTTT. Translation gives CASTKGRGGLNTEAFF.

This clonotype was recorded a few times. The rearrangement joins TRBV20-1 to TRBJ1-5, with a possible D match to TRBD1 (6 bases). Trimming removed 4 bases from V and 2 bases from J, with 15 bases in between. The germline V gene has CDR1 DFQATT and CDR2 SNEGSKA (reference sequence). The CDR3 runs 15 residues. The CDR3 coding sequence is TGCAGTGCTACGGACCTCGCAGGGGGCAATCAGCCCCAGCATTTT. It translates to CSATDLAGGNQPQHF.

The CDR3, as DNA: TGCAGTGCTAGTACGTCTAGCGGGACGTTCTTC. Amino acid sequence: CSASTSSGTFF. The chain combines TRBV20-1 with TRBJ2-1; 9 bases agree with TRBD2. V trimming: 3 bases; J trimming: 15 bases; junction bases outside the gene matches: 6. The CDR3 spans 11 residues. Germline V gene data show CDR1 as DFQATT and CDR2 as SNEGSKA (reference sequence).

A word on this clonotype: This may be a read error: a much more frequent sequence differs by one nucleotide. V usage is TRBV20-1 and J usage is TRBJ1-1; possible D gene TRBD1, 6 bases. V lost 4 bases and J lost 3, with 15 bases in between. This CDR3 has 14 amino acids. Germline values: CDR1 DFQATT, CDR2 SNEGSKA (reference sequence). The CDR3 DNA is TGCAGTGCTACCTCAGGGGATTTGTACACTGAAGCTTTCTTT. Amino acid sequence: CSATSGDLYTEAFF.

This clonotype was recorded a few times. The rearrangement uses TRBV28 and TRBJ1-2; D is undetermined. Germline V CDR1 and CDR2: MDHEN, SYDVKM. The CDR3 runs to 12 residues. The ends were cut back, 2 bases at V and 7 bases at J, with 8 bases in the middle. CDR3 bases: TGTGCCAGCAGTTTAATAACGGGTGGCTACACCTTC. Its protein is CASSLITGGYTF.

The chain links TRBV18 to TRBJ2-5; 9 bases fit TRBD2. J gave up 1 base and V 0 bases, and 6 bases lay outside the gene matches. The V gene's germline CDR1 is KGHSH and CDR2 LQKENI. CDR3 length equals 17 residues. Here the CDR3 reads CASSPPSPSGVQETQYF. In DNA, the CDR3 is TGTGCCAGCTCACCACCATCCCCTAGCGGGGTCCAAGAGACCCAGTACTTC.

In this sample, this clonotype turned up many times. This chain joins TRBV12-3 or TRBV12-4 and TRBJ2-7; 8 nucleotides agree with TRBD2. V gave up 6 bases and J gave up 5 bases; unmatched junction bases: 6. CDR3 length: 13 amino acids. The CDR3 loop is CASSPGGDHEQYF. The CDR3 DNA is TGTGCCAGCAGCCCCGGGGGGGACCACGAGCAGTACTTC.

There are many counts of this clonotype. V and J are TRBV7-9 and TRBJ1-2, with D maybe TRBD1 (5 bases). The CDR3 is made up of 13 amino acids. Trimming left V 5 bases short and J 5 bases short, with 12 bases between. The V gene's germline CDR1 is SEHNR and CDR2 FQNEAQ (reference sequence). The CDR3 loop reads CASSIDSLYGYTF. The CDR3 DNA sequence: TGTGCCAGCAGCATTGACAGTTTATATGGCTACACCTTC.